This paragraph reports one T cell receptor beta chain. This record comes from a study of regulatory T cells in long-lasting Graves disease. Relying on iRepertoire HTBI primers and Arm-PCR of CDR3 regions, the team built TCR beta libraries. Via MiXCR, TCRdb re-called the multiplex PCR reads, giving one row per CDR3 protein. Here the sample spans a few hundred thousand distinct CDR3 sequences, approximately 23% being singletons. V shed 4 bases and J 4 bases; nucleotides not matched to a gene: 8. CDR1 and CDR2 (germline): GTSNPN, SVGIG (reference sequence). CDR3 size: 14 residues. Time point defined: persistent/refractory GD, antithyroid drugs over 5 years with positive TRAb. The authors made the TCR library using RNA they extracted from PBMCs.

The sample was peripheral blood mononuclear cells (PBMCs), taken when the disease was refractory, from a patient treated with antithyroid drugs. The chain is built from TRBV30 and TRBJ2-5; TRBD1 agrees at 8 bases. The source of this sequence is a female donor with Graves disease. CDR3 nucleotides: TGTGCCTGGAACCCAGGGGGCGGCGGAGAGACCCAGTACTTC. It is translated as CAWNPGGGGETQYF.